This record covers a single TCR beta chain. cDNA prepared by RNA extraction and subsequent reverse transcription served as the template for sequencing. Sequenced by immunoSEQ multiplex PCR; TCRdb stores in-frame clones only, minus some. Altogether approximately 11,000 clones are present, roughly 55% being singletons, with the ten largest covering roughly 15%. The sample is drawn from a study of CD8+ T cells in alopecia areata. Researchers gathered lesional scalp punch biopsies and peripheral blood from patients with alopecia areata. This sequence was found in a human donor with alopecia areata. The sample was skin.

CDR3 region: CASSPRGPSTDTQYF. CDR3 DNA: TGTGCCAGCAGCCCGCGGGGTCCTAGCACAGATACGCAGTATTTT. The chain uses TRBV7-2 and TRBJ2-3; TRBD2 is a possible D gene (6 bases). The CDR3 totals 15 residues. Germline CDR1 and CDR2: SGHTA and FQGNSA. Trimming left V 5 bases short and J 0 bases short, with 12 bases between.